This T cell receptor beta chain was sequenced in a study of blood T cell repertoires in COVID-19. The wider study: Italy, Spain and the United States were the sources of the convalescent and acute COVID-19 samples. T cells, B-cell-depleted T cells, or PBMCs provided the cDNA or gDNA that served as material.

In this sample, this clone turned up once. Authors' data handling: Using reference gene primer amplification, nucleated cell counts were estimated. Only in-frame clones appear in the TCRdb table, and some are missing; sequencing was by immunoSEQ multiplex PCR. V and J calls and clone size are those listed in that table; D and trimming were worked out from the DNA. The data contain about 70,000 clones, 90% to 95% of them singletons. This CDR3 is built from 12 residues. Germline CDR1 GTSNPN, CDR2 SVGIG (reference sequence). Trimming cost V 3 bases and J 6 bases, with 12 bases left between them. Seattle's cohort entered during active infection and was followed longitudinally.

This TCR was recovered from a man between 50 and 59 years old with COVID-19, enrolled during active disease. The V and J genes are TRBV30 and TRBJ2-7, with D tentatively TRBD1 (6 bases). The sequencing input was peripheral blood. The CDR3 is CAWSFRGGEQYF. CDR3 in DNA: TGTGCCTGGAGCTTCAGGGGCGGCGAGCAGTACTTC.